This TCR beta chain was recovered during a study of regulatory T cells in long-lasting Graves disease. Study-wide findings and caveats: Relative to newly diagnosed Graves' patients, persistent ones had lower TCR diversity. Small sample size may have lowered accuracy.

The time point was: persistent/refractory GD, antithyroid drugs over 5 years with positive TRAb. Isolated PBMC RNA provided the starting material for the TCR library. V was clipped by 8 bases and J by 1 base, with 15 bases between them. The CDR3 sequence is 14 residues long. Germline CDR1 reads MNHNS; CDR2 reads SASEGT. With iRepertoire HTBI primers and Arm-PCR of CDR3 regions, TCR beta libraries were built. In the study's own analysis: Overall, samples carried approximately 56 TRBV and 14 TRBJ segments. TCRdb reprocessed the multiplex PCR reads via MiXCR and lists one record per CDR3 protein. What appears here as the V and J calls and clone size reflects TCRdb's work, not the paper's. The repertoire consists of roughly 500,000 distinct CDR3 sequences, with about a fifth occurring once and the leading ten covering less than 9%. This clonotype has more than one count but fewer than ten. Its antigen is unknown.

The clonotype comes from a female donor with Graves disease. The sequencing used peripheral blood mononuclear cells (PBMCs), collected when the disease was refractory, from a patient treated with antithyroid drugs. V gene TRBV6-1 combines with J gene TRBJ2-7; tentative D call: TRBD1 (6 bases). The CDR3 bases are TGTGCCAGCGAATTCGGGACAATGTCCTACGAGCAGTACTTC. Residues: CASEFGTMSYEQYF.